This T cell receptor beta chain is drawn from a study of blood T cell repertoires in COVID-19. Germline V gives CDR1 SNHLY, CDR2 FYNNEI. The CDR3 has 14 amino acids. V lost 7 bases, J lost 3 bases, and 9 bases stayed unmatched. Authors' methods: Estimation of nucleated cell counts relied on the amplification of reference gene primers. The data were produced by immunoSEQ multiplex PCR, yet TCRdb's version contains in-frame clones alone and is incomplete. V, J and clone size are taken as reported in that table, and D and trimming were inferred from the DNA itself. Of about 200,000 clones detected, around 85% appear once; the ten largest clones hold 3.8%.

This chain connects TRBV2 to TRBJ2-7; 7 bases line up with TRBD1. Sequencing was performed on PBMCs or T cells enriched from blood (not recorded which). The clonotype originates from a woman aged 40 to 50 with acute COVID-19. The CDR3 region has the DNA TGTGCCAGCATGACCGACAGGGCGGTCTACGAGCAGTACTTC. Protein: CASMTDRAVYEQYF.